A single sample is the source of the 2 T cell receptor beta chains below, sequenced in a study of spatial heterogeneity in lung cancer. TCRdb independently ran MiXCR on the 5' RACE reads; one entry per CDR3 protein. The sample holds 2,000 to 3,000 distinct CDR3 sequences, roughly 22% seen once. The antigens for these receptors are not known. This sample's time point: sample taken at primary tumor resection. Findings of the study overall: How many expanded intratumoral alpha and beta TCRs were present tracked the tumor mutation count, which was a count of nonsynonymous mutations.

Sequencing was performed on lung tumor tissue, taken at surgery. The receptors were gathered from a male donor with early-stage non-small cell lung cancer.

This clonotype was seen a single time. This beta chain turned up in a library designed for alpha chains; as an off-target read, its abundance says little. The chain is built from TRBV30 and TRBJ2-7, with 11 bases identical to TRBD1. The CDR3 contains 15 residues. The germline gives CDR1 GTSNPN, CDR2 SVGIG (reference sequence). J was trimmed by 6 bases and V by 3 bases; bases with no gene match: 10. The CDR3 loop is CAWRVFGTGGREQYF. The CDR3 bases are TGTGCCTGGAGGGTGTTTGGGACAGGGGGACGCGAGCAGTACTTC.

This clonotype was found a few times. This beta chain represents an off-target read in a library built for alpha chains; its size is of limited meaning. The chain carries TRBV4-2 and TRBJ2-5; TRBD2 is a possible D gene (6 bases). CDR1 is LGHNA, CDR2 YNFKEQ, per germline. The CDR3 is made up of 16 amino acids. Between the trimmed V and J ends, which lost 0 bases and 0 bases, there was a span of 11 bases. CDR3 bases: TGTGCCAGCAGCCAAGATTTGGCGGGGAACCAAGAGACCCAGTACTTC. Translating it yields CASSQDLAGNQETQYF.